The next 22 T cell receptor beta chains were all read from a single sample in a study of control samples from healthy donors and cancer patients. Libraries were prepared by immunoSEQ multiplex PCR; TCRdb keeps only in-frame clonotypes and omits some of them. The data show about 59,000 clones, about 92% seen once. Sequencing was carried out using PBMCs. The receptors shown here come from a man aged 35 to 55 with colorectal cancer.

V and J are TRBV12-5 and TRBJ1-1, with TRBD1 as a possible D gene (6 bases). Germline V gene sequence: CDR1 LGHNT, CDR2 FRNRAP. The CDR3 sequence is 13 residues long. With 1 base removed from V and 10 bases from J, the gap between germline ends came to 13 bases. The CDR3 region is CASGLGGGRRAFF. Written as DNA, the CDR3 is TGTGCTAGTGGTTTGGGAGGGGGGCGACGAGCTTTCTTT.

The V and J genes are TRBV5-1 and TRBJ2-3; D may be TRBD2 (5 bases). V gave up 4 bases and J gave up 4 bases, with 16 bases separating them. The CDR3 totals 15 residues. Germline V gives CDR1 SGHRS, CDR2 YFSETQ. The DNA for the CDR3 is TGCGCCAGCAGCGCGGGTTCTGGTTCCGCAGATACGCAGTATTTT. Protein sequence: CASSAGSGSADTQYF. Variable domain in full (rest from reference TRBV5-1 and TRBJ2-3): KAGVTQTPRYLIKTRGQQVTLSCSPISGHRSVSWYQQTPGQGLQFLFEYFSETQRNKGNFPGRFSGRQFSNSRSEMNVSTLELGDSALYLCASSAGSGSADTQYFGPGTRLTVL.

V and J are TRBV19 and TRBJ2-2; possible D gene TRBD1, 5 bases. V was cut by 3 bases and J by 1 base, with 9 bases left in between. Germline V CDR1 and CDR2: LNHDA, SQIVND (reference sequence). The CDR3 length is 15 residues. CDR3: CASSIKTVNTGELFF. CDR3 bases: TGTGCCAGTAGTATCAAGACAGTGAACACCGGGGAGCTGTTTTTT.

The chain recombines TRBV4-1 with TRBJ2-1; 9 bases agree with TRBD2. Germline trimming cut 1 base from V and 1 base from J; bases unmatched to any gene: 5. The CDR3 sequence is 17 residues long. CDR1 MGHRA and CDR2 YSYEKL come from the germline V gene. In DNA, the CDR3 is TGCGCCAGCAGCCAAGCGATAGCGGGGGCTTCCTACAATGAGCAGTTCTTC. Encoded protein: CASSQAIAGASYNEQFF.

Here the CDR3 DNA reads TGTGCCAGCTCACCATACAGGCAAGAGACCCAGTACTTC. This gives the protein CASSPYRQETQYF. V usage is TRBV18 and J usage is TRBJ2-5, with a weak D call TRBD1 (5 bases). V was trimmed by 2 bases and J by 2 bases, leaving 6 bases between them. CDR3 length: 13 residues. CDR1 and CDR2 from the germline V gene are KGHSH and LQKENI.

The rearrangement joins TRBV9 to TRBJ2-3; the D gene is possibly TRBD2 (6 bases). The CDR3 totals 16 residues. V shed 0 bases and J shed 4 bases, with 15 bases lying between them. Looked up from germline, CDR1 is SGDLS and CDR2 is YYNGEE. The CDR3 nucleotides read TGTGCCAGCAGCGTAGGTCAGGGAGGTTCGGCAGATACGCAGTATTTT. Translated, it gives CASSVGQGGSADTQYF.

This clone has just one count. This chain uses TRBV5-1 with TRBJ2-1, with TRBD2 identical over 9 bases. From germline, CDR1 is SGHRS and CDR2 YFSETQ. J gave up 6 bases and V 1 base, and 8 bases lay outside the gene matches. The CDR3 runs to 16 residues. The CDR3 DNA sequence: TGCGCCAGCAGCTTGATCGGCGGGGGGGCTGGCAATGAGCAGTTCTTC. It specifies CASSLIGGGAGNEQFF.

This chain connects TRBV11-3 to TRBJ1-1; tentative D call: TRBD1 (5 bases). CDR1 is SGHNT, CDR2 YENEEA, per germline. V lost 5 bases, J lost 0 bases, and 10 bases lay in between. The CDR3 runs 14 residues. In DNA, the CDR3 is TGTGCCAGCAGCGACCGACAGATGAACACTGAAGCTTTCTTT. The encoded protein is CASSDRQMNTEAFF.

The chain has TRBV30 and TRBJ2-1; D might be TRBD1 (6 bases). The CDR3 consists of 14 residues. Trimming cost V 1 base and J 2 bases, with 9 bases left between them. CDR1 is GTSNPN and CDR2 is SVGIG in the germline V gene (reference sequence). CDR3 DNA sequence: TGTGCCTGGAGTGGGTACAGGGCCTACAATGAGCAGTTCTTC. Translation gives CAWSGYRAYNEQFF.

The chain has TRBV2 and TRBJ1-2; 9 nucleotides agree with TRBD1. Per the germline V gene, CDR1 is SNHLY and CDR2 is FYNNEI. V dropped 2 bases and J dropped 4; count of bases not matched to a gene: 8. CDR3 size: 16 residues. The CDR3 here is CASSESGTGFRYGYTF. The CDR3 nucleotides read TGTGCCAGCAGTGAATCAGGGACAGGGTTCCGCTATGGCTACACCTTC.

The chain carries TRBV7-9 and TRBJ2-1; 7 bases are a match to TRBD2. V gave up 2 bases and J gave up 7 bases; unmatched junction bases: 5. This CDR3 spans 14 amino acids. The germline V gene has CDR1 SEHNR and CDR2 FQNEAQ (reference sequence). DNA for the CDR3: TGTGCCAGCAGCTTACCCGAGGGAGGGAATGAGCAGTTCTTC. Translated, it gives CASSLPEGGNEQFF.

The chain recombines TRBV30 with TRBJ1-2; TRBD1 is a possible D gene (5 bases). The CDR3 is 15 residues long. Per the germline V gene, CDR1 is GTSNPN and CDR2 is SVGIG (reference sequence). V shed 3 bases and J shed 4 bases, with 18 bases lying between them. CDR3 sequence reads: CAWSQGGLGTYGYTF. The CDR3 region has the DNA TGTGCCTGGAGCCAGGGAGGGTTGGGTACCTATGGCTACACCTTC.

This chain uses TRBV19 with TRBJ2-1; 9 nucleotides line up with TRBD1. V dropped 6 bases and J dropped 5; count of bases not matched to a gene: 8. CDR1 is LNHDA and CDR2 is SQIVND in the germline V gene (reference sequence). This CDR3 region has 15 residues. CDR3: CASSLAGTGNNEQFF. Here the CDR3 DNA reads TGTGCCAGTAGCCTAGCCGGGACAGGGAACAATGAGCAGTTCTTC.

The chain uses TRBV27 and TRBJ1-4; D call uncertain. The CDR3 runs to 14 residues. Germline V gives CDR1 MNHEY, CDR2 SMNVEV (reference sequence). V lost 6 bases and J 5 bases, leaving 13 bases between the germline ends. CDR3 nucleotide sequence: TGTGCCAGCAGCGCGACAACTATAAATGAAAAACTGTTTTTT. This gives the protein CASSATTINEKLFF.

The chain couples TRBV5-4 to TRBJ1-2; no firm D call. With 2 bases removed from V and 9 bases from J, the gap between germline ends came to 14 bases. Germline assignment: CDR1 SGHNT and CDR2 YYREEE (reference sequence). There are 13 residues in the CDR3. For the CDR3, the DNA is TGTGCCAGCAGCTTAGCGGCAGGCCCCCGCTACACCTTC. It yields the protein CASSLAAGPRYTF.

The CDR3 spells CSVSQGGLDTEAFF. The DNA of the CDR3 is TGCAGCGTCTCACAGGGGGGATTGGACACTGAAGCTTTCTTT. J is TRBJ1-1 and V is TRBV29-1, with 8 bases identical to TRBD1. The CDR3 is 14 residues long. Germline CDR1 is SQVTM and CDR2 is ANQGSEA. The J segment lost 3 bases and the V segment lost 6 bases, leaving 9 bases of the junction unmatched.

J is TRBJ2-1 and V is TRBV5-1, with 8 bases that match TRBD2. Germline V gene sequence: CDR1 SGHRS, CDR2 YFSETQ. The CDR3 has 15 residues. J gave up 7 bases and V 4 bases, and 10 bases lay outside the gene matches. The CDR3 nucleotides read TGCGCCAGCAGCCTTAGCGGGGTATCGGAAAATGAGCAGTTCTTC. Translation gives CASSLSGVSENEQFF.

CDR3 DNA sequence: TGCGCCAGCAGCACGACAGGGTCCCTTACCTACGAGCAGTACTTC. Protein product: CASSTTGSLTYEQYF. The rearrangement joins TRBV10-2 to TRBJ2-7; TRBD1 matches 7 bases. V trimming: 6 bases; J trimming: 2 bases; junction bases outside the gene matches: 10. Germline V gene lookup returns CDR1 WSHSY and CDR2 SAAADI. This CDR3 region has 15 residues.

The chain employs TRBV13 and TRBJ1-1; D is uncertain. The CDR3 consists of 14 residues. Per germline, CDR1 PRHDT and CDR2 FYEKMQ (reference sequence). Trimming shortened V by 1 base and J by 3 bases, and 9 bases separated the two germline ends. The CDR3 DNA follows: TGTGCCAGCAGCTTAGATGGCGGGGACACTGAAGCTTTCTTT. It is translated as CASSLDGGDTEAFF.

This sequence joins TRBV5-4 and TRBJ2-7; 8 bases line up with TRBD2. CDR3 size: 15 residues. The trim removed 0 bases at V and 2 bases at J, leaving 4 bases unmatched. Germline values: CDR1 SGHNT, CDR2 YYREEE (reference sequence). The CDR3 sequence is CASSLARAGAYEQYF. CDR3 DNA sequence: TGTGCCAGCAGCTTGGCGCGAGCGGGGGCCTACGAGCAGTACTTC.

In nucleotides, the CDR3 is TGCGCCAGCAGCCAAGTGTCTTCGGGGGGTTCACCCCTCCACTTT. It yields the protein CASSQVSSGGSPLHF. The chain uses TRBV4-1 and TRBJ1-6, with a tentative D call TRBD1 (5 bases). The CDR3 consists of 15 residues. Germline lookup yields CDR1 MGHRA and CDR2 YSYEKL. Trimming stripped 1 base from V and 9 bases from J, with 13 bases between.

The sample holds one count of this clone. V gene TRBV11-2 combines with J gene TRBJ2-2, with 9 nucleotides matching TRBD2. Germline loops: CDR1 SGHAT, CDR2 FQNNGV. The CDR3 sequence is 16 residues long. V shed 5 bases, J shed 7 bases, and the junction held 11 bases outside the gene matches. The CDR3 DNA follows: TGTGCCAGCAGCACATTAAGGCGGGGGGGCTACGGGGAGCTGTTTTTT. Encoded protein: CASSTLRRGGYGELFF.